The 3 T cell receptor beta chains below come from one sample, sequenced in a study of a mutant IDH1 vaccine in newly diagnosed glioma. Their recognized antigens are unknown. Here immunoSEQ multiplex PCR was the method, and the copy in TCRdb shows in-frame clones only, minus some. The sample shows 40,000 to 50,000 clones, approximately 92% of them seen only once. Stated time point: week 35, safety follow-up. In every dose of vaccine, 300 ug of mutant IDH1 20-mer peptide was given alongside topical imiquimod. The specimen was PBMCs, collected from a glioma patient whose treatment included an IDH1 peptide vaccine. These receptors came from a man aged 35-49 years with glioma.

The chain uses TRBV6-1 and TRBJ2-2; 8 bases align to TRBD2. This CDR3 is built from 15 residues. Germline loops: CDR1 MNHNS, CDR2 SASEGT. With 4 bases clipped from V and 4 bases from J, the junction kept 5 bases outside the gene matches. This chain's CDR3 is CASSGGLVGTGELFF. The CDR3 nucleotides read TGTGCCAGCAGTGGGGGACTAGTAGGCACCGGGGAGCTGTTTTTT.

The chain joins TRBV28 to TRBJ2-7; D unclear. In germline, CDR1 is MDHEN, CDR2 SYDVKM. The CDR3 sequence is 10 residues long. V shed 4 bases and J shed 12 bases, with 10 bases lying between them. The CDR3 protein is CASSYEGLYF. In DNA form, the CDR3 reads TGTGCCAGCAGTTATGAAGGGTTGTACTTC.

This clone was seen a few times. CDR3 amino acids: CASSPAGVVREETQYF. The DNA for the CDR3 is TGTGCCAGCAGCCCTGCGGGGGTAGTGCGAGAAGAGACCCAGTACTTC. V and J are TRBV5-4 and TRBJ2-5; 7 bases map to TRBD2. This CDR3 region has 16 residues. V gave up 4 bases and J gave up 3 bases; unmatched junction bases: 12. The germline gives CDR1 SGHNT, CDR2 YYREEE (reference sequence).